This T cell receptor beta chain derives from a study of metastatic and nonmetastatic thyroid tumors. Patients had received no treatment of any kind before thyroid surgery. In the original workflow: It was from CDR3 differences across clinicopathological groups that a distant-metastasis classifier for papillary thyroid cancer was built. Through MiXCR, TCRdb re-clonotyped the PCR reads. The V and J calls, along with clone size, are taken from TCRdb and not from the paper's own processing. The top ten hold about a sixth of the sample, which has 9,000 to 13,000 clones, more than 25% seen once. Trimming pared 3 bases from V and 3 bases from J, leaving 13 bases between. This CDR3 has 15 amino acids.

Sequencing used tumor tissue. The chain links TRBV12-3 or TRBV12-4 to TRBJ2-3, with D perhaps TRBD2 (6 bases). The clonotype originates from a female donor with papillary thyroid cancer or a benign thyroid nodule (not recorded which). Some clones in this sample may be carry-over from other donors' samples. CDR3 protein: CASSLGLSSTDTQYF. CDR3 nucleotide sequence: TGTGCCAGCAGTTTGGGACTCAGCTCAACAGATACGCAGTATTTT.